This T cell receptor (beta chain) was sequenced for a study of blood T cell repertoires in COVID-19. Background on the study: Some COVID-19 samples were acute and others convalescent; all came from the United States, Italy and Spain. Sources were T cells, B-cell-depleted T cells, or PBMCs; the material itself was cDNA or gDNA.

In the original processing: How many nucleated cells were present was estimated from reference gene primer amplification. The table came from immunoSEQ multiplex PCR; TCRdb's copy has only in-frame clones and leaves some out. The D gene and trimming were derived from the DNA, and the V and J assignments and clone size from that table. The data hold 150,000 to 200,000 clones, with 85% to 90% observed a single time. Trimming removed 5 bases from V and 2 bases from J, with 16 bases in between. This CDR3 is 15 amino acids long. Germline V gene data show CDR1 as SGHVS and CDR2 as FNYEAQ. This clone has just one count.

The sequence came from a human donor in a cohort sampled during active COVID-19. The sample consisted of peripheral blood. The chain couples TRBV7-6 to TRBJ2-7; a weak D match, TRBD2 (6 bases). CDR3 sequence reads: CASSLGGPPPYEQYF. The CDR3 DNA reads TGTGCCAGCAGCCTAGGAGGGCCACCCCCCTACGAGCAGTACTTC.